This entry lists 13 T cell receptor beta chains sequenced from one sample in a study of T cells in Graves' hyperthyroidism and ophthalmopathy. Using RNA transcripts as the source, TCR beta CDR3 regions were amplified. A first-round RT-PCR of the TCR CDR3 used the HTBI primer set. TCRdb called the multiplex PCR reads again in MiXCR, with one record for every CDR3 protein. Of approximately 610,000 distinct CDR3 sequences listed, roughly 15% were seen once; the top ten hold approximately 4.3%. The sample taken for sequencing was blood. The receptor set was obtained from a woman between 35 and 50 years old with Graves' ophthalmopathy.

As to this clonotype: No DNA is shown, since the ends of the CDR3 on it are uncertain; the CDR3 is the one TCRdb lists. The rearrangement uses TRBV19 and TRBJ1-2; the table's D gene call, TRBD1, was not cross checked with the DNA. The CDR3 totals 13 residues, both ends included. Germline V gives CDR1 LNHDA, CDR2 SQIVND (reference sequence). The chain's CDR3 is CASTGRSNYGCTF.

This clonotype appeared a few times. CDR3 DNA: TGTGCCAGTAGACGGACTACTAAGGGGACTGAAGCTTTCTTT. Translated: CASRRTTKGTEAFF. The rearrangement joins TRBV19 to TRBJ1-1; tentatively, D is TRBD1 (5 bases). The germline V and J ends were trimmed by 6 bases and 5 bases, with 16 bases remaining between them. CDR3 length equals 14 residues. Per the germline V gene, CDR1 is LNHDA and CDR2 is SQIVND (reference sequence).

In this sample, this clonotype turned up many times. J is TRBJ2-2 and V is TRBV6-1, with 14 bases aligning to TRBD2. V gave up 11 bases and J gave up 7 bases; unmatched junction bases: 3. Germline values: CDR1 MNHNS, CDR2 SASEGT. The CDR3 is 13 amino acids. CDR3 region: CAGGLAGVGELFF. The CDR3 DNA follows: TGTGCCGGGGGACTAGCGGGAGTCGGGGAGCTGTTTTTT.

The genes are TRBV7-3 and TRBJ2-2; D is ambiguous. Trimming shortened V by 5 bases and J by 7 bases, and 11 bases separated the two germline ends. This CDR3 spans 13 amino acids. Germline V gene data show CDR1 as SGHTA and CDR2 as FQGTGA. CDR3 nucleotide sequence: TGTGCCAGCAGCCCTCGACTTGGCGGGGAGCTGTTTTTT. It is translated as CASSPRLGGELFF. The whole variable domain, remainder taken from reference TRBV7-3 and TRBJ2-2, is GAGVSQTPSNKVTEKGKYVELRCDPISGHTALYWYRQSLGQGPEFLIYFQGTGAADDSGLPNDRFFAVRPEGSVSTLKIQRTERGDSAVYLCASSPRLGGELFFGEGSRLTVL.

This clonotype has just a few counts. This chain joins TRBV5-1 and TRBJ2-7; the D is unclear. Per germline, CDR1 SGHRS and CDR2 YFSETQ. The CDR3 is 16 amino acids. Trimming stripped 0 bases from V and 3 bases from J, with 16 bases between. This CDR3 is CASSLAGRPVIYEQYF. In nucleotides, the CDR3 is TGCGCCAGCAGCTTGGCCGGCAGGCCGGTAATCTACGAGCAGTACTTC.

The sample holds a few counts of this clonotype. This chain uses TRBV12-3 or TRBV12-4 with TRBJ2-5; no definite D call. The CDR3 runs 12 residues. Trimming took 5 bases from V and 5 from J, leaving 9 bases between them. The CDR3 loop is CASSQASETQYF. The CDR3 coding sequence is TGTGCCAGCAGTCAGGCGTCGGAGACCCAGTACTTC.

At least ten counts were recorded for this clonotype. This sequence joins TRBV9 and TRBJ2-5; 8 positions match TRBD1. The CDR3 has 13 amino acids. V lost 4 bases and J lost 11; bases outside the gene matches: 10. The germline gives CDR1 SGDLS, CDR2 YYNGEE. Written as DNA, the CDR3 is TGTGCCAGCAGCCAAGGGCAGGGGGCTCAACAGTACTTC. Translating it yields CASSQGQGAQQYF.

The chain recombines TRBV6-2 or TRBV6-3 with TRBJ2-2; 9 positions match TRBD1. The CDR3 extends over 14 amino acids. Germline V gene sequence: CDR1 MNHEY, CDR2 SVGEGT. With 8 bases clipped from V and 5 bases from J, the junction kept 6 bases outside the gene matches. This CDR3 is CASAGQGKTGELFF. In DNA form, the CDR3 reads TGTGCCAGCGCAGGACAGGGGAAAACCGGGGAGCTGTTTTTT.

In this sample, this clonotype turned up many times. This may be a read error: a much more frequent sequence differs by one nucleotide. The chain couples TRBV12-3 or TRBV12-4 to TRBJ1-1, with a possible D match to TRBD1 (5 bases). V was shortened by 9 bases and J by 3 bases, with 17 bases between the two germline ends. The CDR3 is made up of 14 amino acids. The CDR3 bases are TGTGCCAGTTTTGTCCGGGGGGGGGACACTGAAGCTTTCTTT. As protein: CASFVRGGDTEAFF.

This clonotype was picked up a small number of times. The V call is TRBV4-1, the J call TRBJ2-7; D not certain. V gave up 3 bases and J gave up 4 bases, with 13 bases separating them. CDR3 length equals 14 residues. Germline V lookup: CDR1 MGHRA, CDR2 YSYEKL. The CDR3, as DNA: TGCGCCAGCAGCCACCGGGTAGGTGAATACGAGCAGTACTTC. Its protein product is CASSHRVGEYEQYF.

In regard to this clonotype: A much larger clone lies one base from this, so it may be a read error. The chain joins TRBV28 to TRBJ2-6; D is undetermined. The CDR3 has 15 residues. The V end lost 5 bases, the J end lost 0 bases, and 8 bases lay between the germline ends. Germline V gene sequence: CDR1 MDHEN, CDR2 SYDVKM. For the CDR3, the DNA is TGTGCCAGCAGTGAGGAAACCTCTGGGGCCAACGTCCTGACTTTC. Encoded protein: CASSEETSGANVLTF.

This clonotype was observed many times. CDR3 DNA: TGTGCCACCAGCAGAGACAGGGGCTTAACTCAGCCCCAGCATTTT. Encoded protein: CATSRDRGLTQPQHF. The V and J genes are TRBV15 and TRBJ1-5; D possibly corresponds to TRBD1 (6 bases). This CDR3 is built from 15 residues. Germline V CDR1 and CDR2: LNHNV, YYDKDF (reference sequence). V lost 0 bases and J lost 6, with 12 bases in between.

This clonotype appeared many times. The chain is built from TRBV19 and TRBJ1-3; TRBD1 agrees at 7 bases. J lost 2 bases, V lost 3 bases, and 1 base had no gene match. CDR3 length equals 14 residues. From germline, CDR1 is LNHDA and CDR2 SQIVND (reference sequence). CDR3 sequence reads: CASSMGQPGNTIYF. The CDR3 nucleotides read TGTGCCAGTAGTATGGGACAGCCTGGAAACACCATATATTTT.